This T cell receptor (beta chain) derives from a study of technical replicates of blood from several donors. V was shortened by 1 base and J by 0 bases, with 9 bases between the two germline ends. Looked up from germline, CDR1 is MDHEN and CDR2 is SYDVKM. This CDR3 comprises 15 residues. TCRdb's copy holds only in-frame clones and misses some; the assay was immunoSEQ multiplex PCR. The repertoire holds about 79,000 clones, with about 91% as singletons. The chain joins TRBV28 to TRBJ1-1; D ambiguous. Material: T cells isolated from PBMCs. The clonotype was recovered from a human donor in good health. Some clones in this sample may be carry-over from other donors' samples. CDR3 amino acids: CASSLLLDMNTEAFF. CDR3 DNA: TGTGCCAGCAGTTTATTGTTAGATATGAACACTGAAGCTTTCTTT.